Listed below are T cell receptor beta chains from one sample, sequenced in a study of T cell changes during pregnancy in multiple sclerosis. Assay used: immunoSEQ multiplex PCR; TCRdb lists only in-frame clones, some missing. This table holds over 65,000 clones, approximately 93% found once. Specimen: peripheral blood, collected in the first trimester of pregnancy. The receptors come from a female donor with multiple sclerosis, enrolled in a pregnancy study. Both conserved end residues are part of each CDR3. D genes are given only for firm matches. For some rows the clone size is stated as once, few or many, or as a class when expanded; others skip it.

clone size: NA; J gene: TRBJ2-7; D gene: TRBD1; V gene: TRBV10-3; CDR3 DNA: TGTGCCATCCGGGACAGCGAACCGAGGAGCACCGAGCAGTACTTC; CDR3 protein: CAIRDSEPRSTEQYF
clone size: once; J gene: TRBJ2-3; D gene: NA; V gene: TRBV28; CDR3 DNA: TGTGCCGCACCAGGCCCTAGCACAGATACGCAGTATTTT; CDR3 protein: CAAPGPSTDTQYF
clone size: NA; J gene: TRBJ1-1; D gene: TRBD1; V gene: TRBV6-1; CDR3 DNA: TGTGCCAGCAGTGCCCGACAGGGAGGAAGAGCTGAAGCTTTCTTT; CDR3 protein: CASSARQGGRAEAFF
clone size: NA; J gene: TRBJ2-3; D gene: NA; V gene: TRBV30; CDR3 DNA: TGTGCCTGGAGTGCACTGTTGGTAGATACGCAGTATTTT; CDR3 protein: CAWSALLVDTQYF
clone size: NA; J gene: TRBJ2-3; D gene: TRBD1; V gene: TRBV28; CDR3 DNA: TGTGCCAGCAGTCCCGGACAGGGCTGGGCAGATACGCAGTATTTT; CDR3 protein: CASSPGQGWADTQYF
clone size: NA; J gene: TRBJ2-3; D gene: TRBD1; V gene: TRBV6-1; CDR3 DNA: TGTGCCAGCAGTGTATCTCGGTGGGGACAGGGTCGCGGTCTAGATACGCAGTATTTT; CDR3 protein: CASSVSRWGQGRGLDTQYF
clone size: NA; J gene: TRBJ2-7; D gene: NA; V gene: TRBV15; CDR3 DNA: TGTGCCACCAGCAGAGAGGTTTTCGGGTCAGCTGGCAACGAGCAGTACTTC; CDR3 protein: CATSREVFGSAGNEQYF
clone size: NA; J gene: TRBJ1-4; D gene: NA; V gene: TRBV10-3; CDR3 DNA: TGTGCCACCCAAAGACAGTTTGCAACTAATGAAAAACTGTTTTTT; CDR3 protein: CATQRQFATNEKLFF
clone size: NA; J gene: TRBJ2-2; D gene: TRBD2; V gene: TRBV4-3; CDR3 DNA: TGCGCCGCTCAGCGGGGGGTCGCCACCGGGGAGCTGTTTTTT; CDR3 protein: CAAQRGVATGELFF
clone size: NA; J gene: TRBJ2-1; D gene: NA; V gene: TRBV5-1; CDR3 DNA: TGCGCCAGCAGCCCCCTTCCTTACAATGAGCAGTTCTTC; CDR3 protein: CASSPLPYNEQFF
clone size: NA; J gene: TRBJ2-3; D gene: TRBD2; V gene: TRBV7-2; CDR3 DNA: TGTGCCAGCAGCTTAACGTTTAGCGGGGGGGTAGATACGCAGTATTTT; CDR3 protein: CASSLTFSGGVDTQYF
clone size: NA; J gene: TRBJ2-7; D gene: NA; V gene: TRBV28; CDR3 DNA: TGTGCCAGCTGGCCGGCAGGGGAGGGTCGCGAGCAGTACTTC; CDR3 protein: CASWPAGEGREQYF
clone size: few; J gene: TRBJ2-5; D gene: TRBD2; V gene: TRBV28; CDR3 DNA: TGTGCCAGCAGGGATAGCGGGAGGCTGGGCCAAGAGACCCAGTACTTC; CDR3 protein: CASRDSGRLGQETQYF
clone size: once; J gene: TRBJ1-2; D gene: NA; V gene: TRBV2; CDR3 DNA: TGTGCCAGCAGTGCAGGCGGGGGAGGTTCTGGCTACACCTTC; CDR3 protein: CASSAGGGGSGYTF
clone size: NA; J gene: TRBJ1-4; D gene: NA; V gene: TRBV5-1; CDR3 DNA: TGCGCCAGCAGCTTGGGTCAGGGGAAAGCTGAAAAACTGTTTTTT; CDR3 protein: CASSLGQGKAEKLFF
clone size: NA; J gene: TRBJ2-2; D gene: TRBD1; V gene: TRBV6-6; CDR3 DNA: TGTGCCAGCAGAAACCACAGGGGGGCGAACACCGGGGAGCTGTTTTTT; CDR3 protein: CASRNHRGANTGELFF
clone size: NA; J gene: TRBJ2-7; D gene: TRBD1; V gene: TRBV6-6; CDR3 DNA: TGTGCCAGCAGTTACACCGGGACAGGGACCTACGAGCAGTACTTC; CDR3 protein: CASSYTGTGTYEQYF
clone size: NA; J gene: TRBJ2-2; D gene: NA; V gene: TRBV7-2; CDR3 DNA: TGTGCCAGCAGCCCCGGGACAACGAACACCGGGGAGCTGTTTTTT; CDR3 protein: CASSPGTTNTGELFF
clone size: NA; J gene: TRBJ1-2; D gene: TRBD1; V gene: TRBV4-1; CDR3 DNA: TGCGCCAGCAGCCAAATTCCCTTTTCGACAGGGGGTAACTATGGCTACACCTTC; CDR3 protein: CASSQIPFSTGGNYGYTF
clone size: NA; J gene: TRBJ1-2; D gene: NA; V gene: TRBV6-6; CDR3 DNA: TGTGCCAGCAGTTACCGGGGAGGTAACTATGGCTACACCTTC; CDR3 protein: CASSYRGGNYGYTF
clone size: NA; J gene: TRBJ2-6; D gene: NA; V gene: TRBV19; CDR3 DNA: TGTGCCAGTAGTACTACGGGGGGCGGATCTGGGGCCAACGTCCTGACTTTC; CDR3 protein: CASSTTGGGSGANVLTF
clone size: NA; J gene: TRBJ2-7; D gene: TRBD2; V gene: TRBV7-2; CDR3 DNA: TGTGCCAGCAGCTTAGAGGGGAGGGTCGGGGGCGAGCAGTACTTC; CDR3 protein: CASSLEGRVGGEQYF
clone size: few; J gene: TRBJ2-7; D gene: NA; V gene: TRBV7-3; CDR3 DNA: TGTGCCAGCAGCTTAGGGGCGGGACCCACCTACGAGCAGTACTTC; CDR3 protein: CASSLGAGPTYEQYF
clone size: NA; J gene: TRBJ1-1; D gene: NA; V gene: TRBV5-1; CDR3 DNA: TGCGCCAGCAGTATGGCCATGAACACTGAAGCTTTCTTT; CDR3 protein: CASSMAMNTEAFF
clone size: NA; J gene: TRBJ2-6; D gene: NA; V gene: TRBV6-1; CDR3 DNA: TGTGCCAGCAGGCTACTTGGGGCCAACGTCCTGACTTTC; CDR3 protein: CASRLLGANVLTF
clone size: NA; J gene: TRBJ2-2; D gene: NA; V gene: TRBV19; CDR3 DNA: TGTGCCAGTAGTCCAGTTAACACCGGGGAGCTGTTTTTT; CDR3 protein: CASSPVNTGELFF
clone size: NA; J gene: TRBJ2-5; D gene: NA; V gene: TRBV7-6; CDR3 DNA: TGTGCCAGCAGCTTATTTGGCGGAGGAGAGACCCAGTACTTC; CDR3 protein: CASSLFGGGETQYF
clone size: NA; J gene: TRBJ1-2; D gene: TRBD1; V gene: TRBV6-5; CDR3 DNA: TGTGCCAGCAGTTTTGAAGGGGGCGGGTATGGCTACACCTTC; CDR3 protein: CASSFEGGGYGYTF
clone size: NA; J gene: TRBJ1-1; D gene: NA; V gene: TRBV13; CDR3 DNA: TGTGCCAGCAGCTCCCTGACTGCTCCGGACACTGAAGCTTTCTTT; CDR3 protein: CASSSLTAPDTEAFF
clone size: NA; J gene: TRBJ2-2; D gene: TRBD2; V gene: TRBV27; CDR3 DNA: TGTGCCAGCAGTTTATGGGCTAGCGGGAGCACCGGGGAGCTGTTTTTT; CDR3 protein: CASSLWASGSTGELFF
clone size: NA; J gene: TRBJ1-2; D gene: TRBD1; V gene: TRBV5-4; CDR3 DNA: TGTGCCAGCAGCCAAGGGACAGACTATGGCTACACCTTC; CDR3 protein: CASSQGTDYGYTF
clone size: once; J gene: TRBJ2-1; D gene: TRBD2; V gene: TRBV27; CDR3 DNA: TGTGCCAGCAGCCAGCGGACTAGCGGCAACAATGAGCAGTTCTTC; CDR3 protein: CASSQRTSGNNEQFF
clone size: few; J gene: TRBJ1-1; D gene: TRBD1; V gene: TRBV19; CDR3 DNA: TGTGCCAGTATGCCTAGGGGGCATAACACTGAAGCTTTCTTT; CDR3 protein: CASMPRGHNTEAFF
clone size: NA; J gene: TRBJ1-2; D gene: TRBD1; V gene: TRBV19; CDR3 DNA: TGTGCCAGTAGTACCCGACAGGGGGAGCACTATGGCTACACCTTC; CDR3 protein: CASSTRQGEHYGYTF
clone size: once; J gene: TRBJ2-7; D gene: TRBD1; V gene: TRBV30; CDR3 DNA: TGTGCCTGGAAGACAGGGGTCTACGAGCAGTACTTC; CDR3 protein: CAWKTGVYEQYF
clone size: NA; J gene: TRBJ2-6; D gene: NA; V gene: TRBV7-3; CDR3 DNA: TGTGCCAGCAGCTTAATTCCAACAGCTGGGGCCAACGTCCTGACTTTC; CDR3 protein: CASSLIPTAGANVLTF
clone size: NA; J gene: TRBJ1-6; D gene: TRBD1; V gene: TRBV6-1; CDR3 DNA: TGTGCCAGCAGTGAAACGGACAGGAGTTCGCCCCTCCACTTT; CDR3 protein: CASSETDRSSPLHF
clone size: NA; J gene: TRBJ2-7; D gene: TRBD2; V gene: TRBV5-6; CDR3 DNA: TGTGCCAGCAGCTTGGGGGAGGGCCCCTACGAGCAGTACTTC; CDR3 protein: CASSLGEGPYEQYF
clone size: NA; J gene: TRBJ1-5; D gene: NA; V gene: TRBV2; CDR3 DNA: TGTGCCAGCGGGGCCCACTTAGGTGACGGCAATCAGCCCCAGCATTTT; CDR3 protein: CASGAHLGDGNQPQHF
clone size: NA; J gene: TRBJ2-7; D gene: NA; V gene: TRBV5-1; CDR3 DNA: TGCGCCAGCAGCCAGTCAGGGGTTTCCTACGAGCAGTACTTC; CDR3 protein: CASSQSGVSYEQYF
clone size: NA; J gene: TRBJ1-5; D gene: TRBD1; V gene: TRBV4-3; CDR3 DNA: TGCGCCAGCAGCCGTGACAGGGGGAGCAATCAGCCCCAGCATTTT; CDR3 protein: CASSRDRGSNQPQHF
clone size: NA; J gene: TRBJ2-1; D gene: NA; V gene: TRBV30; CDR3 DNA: TGTGCCTGGAGTGTTACTAGCTGGGATGAGCAGTTCTTC; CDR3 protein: CAWSVTSWDEQFF
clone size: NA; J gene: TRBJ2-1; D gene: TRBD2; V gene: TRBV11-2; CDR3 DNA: TGTGCCAGCAGCTTTCGGACTAGCGGGGCCTACAATGAGCAGTTCTTC; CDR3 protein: CASSFRTSGAYNEQFF
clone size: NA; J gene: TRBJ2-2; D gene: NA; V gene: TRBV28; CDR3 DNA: TGTGCCAGCAGTTTCGTCAGTCCGAACACCGGGGAGCTGTTTTTT; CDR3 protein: CASSFVSPNTGELFF
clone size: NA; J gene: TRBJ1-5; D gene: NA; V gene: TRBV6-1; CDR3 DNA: TGTGCCAGCAGTGGAGGACAGAAGAATCAGCCCCAGCATTTT; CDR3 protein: CASSGGQKNQPQHF
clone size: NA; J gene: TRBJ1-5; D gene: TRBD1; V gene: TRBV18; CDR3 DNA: TGTGCCAGCTCAGATTACAGGGGGACAGAGCCCCAGCATTTT; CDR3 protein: CASSDYRGTEPQHF
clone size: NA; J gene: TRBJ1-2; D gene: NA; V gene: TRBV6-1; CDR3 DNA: TGTGCCAGCAGTGAAAAGCCACAAGGGGAGGAATTCTCTGGCTACACCTTC; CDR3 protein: CASSEKPQGEEFSGYTF
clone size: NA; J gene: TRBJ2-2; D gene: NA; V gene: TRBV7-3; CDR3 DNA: TGTGCCAGCAGCTTAAGGGGGGGCGGTTACACCGGGGAGCTGTTTTTT; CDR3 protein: CASSLRGGGYTGELFF
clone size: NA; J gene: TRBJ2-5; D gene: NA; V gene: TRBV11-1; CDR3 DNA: TGTGCCAGCAGCTCCCGGGGAGAGACCCAGTACTTC; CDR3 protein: CASSSRGETQYF
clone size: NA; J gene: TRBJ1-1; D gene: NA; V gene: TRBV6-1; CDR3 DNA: TGTGCCAGCAGTGTGGATGGGGGGGGAGGGAGAGCTTTCTTT; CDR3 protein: CASSVDGGGGRAFF
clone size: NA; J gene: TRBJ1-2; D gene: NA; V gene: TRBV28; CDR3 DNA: TGTGCCAGCAGTTTATTAGGCGGGGACTATGGCTACACCTTC; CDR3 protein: CASSLLGGDYGYTF
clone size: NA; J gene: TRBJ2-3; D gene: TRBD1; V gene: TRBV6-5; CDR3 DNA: TGTGCCAGCAAGGAGACAGGGGATCATACGCAGTATTTT; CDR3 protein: CASKETGDHTQYF